Listed here are 11 T cell receptor beta chains from one sample, sequenced in a study of CD8+ T cells in alopecia areata. It was cDNA, reverse transcribed from extracted RNA, that served as the sequencing template. Sequencing was performed with immunoSEQ multiplex PCR; in TCRdb, only in-frame clones are kept and a portion is missing. The sample includes over 150,000 clones, approximately 60% of them seen just once. The specimen sequenced was CD8+ T cells sorted from blood. These receptors came from a human donor in good health.

The chain is built from TRBV2 and TRBJ1-4; D is uncertain. The V gene lost 2 bases and the J gene lost 5 bases, with 6 bases spanning the gap. This CDR3 spans 13 amino acids. Germline-derived CDR1 and CDR2 are SNHLY and FYNNEI. CDR3: CASSEKGNEKLFF. For the CDR3, the DNA is TGTGCCAGCAGTGAAAAGGGAAATGAAAAACTGTTTTTT.

This clone occurred a few times. The V call is TRBV7-9, the J call TRBJ2-2; D is perhaps TRBD2 (6 bases). Germline assignment: CDR1 SEHNR and CDR2 FQNEAQ (reference sequence). V lost 7 bases and J lost 3, with 15 bases in between. This CDR3 comprises 15 residues. CDR3 sequence: CASTRGSDYTGELFF. CDR3 DNA sequence: TGTGCCAGCACCCGGGGGAGTGACTACACCGGGGAGCTGTTTTTT.

V and J are TRBV30 and TRBJ2-5; TRBD2 matches at 7 bases. This CDR3 is 11 amino acids long. V was pared by 8 bases and J by 1 base, with 1 base of the junction left unmatched. CDR1 and CDR2 from the germline V gene are GTSNPN and SVGIG (reference sequence). CDR3 protein: CAGGVQETQYF. The CDR3 bases are TGTGCCGGGGGGGTCCAAGAGACCCAGTACTTC.

The chain uses TRBV13 and TRBJ2-2, with D hard to call. Trimming pared 2 bases from V and 5 bases from J, leaving 6 bases between. Looked up from germline, CDR1 is PRHDT and CDR2 is FYEKMQ (reference sequence). This CDR3 region has 13 residues. The CDR3 here is CASSLKGTGELFF. The CDR3 bases are TGTGCCAGCAGCTTAAAGGGAACCGGGGAGCTGTTTTTT.

The chain uses TRBV6-1 and TRBJ1-2; maybe TRBD1 (5 bases). With 2 bases removed from V and 8 bases from J, the gap between germline ends came to 12 bases. CDR3 length equals 13 residues. Germline CDR1 reads MNHNS; CDR2 reads SASEGT. CDR3 in amino acids: CASSENTGNGYTF. CDR3 in DNA: TGTGCCAGCAGTGAAAATACAGGCAACGGCTACACCTTC.

The rearrangement links TRBV2 to TRBJ2-7; no clear D. The germline CDR1 and CDR2 sequences are SNHLY and FYNNEI. V was trimmed by 6 bases and J by 1 base, leaving 22 bases between them. This CDR3 contains 17 residues. The CDR3, as DNA: TGTGCCAGCAGCGATTTTTCGCCAGGCTCGCCTTCCTACGAGCAGTACTTC. Residues: CASSDFSPGSPSYEQYF.

This clone has just a few counts. This rearrangement joins TRBV7-9 to TRBJ1-5; D may be TRBD1 (5 bases). Germline-derived CDR1 and CDR2 are SEHNR and FQNEAQ (reference sequence). V dropped 3 bases and J dropped 7 bases, with 19 bases sitting between them. The CDR3 consists of 16 residues. The CDR3 DNA reads as TGTGCCAGCAGCTTGGGGTCAGGGCGGGAAGGCCAGCCCCAGCATTTT. Translating it yields CASSLGSGREGQPQHF.

This clone was picked up a small number of times. The chain uses TRBV27 and TRBJ2-7; 10 positions agree with TRBD1. After removal of 6 bases from V and 2 bases from J, the junction contained 4 bases not matched to a gene. Germline CDR1 is MNHEY and CDR2 is SMNVEV (reference sequence). The CDR3 consists of 14 residues. Here the CDR3 reads CASSWTGGTYEQYF. DNA for the CDR3: TGTGCCAGCAGCTGGACAGGGGGTACCTACGAGCAGTACTTC.

With regard to this clone: Distinct nucleotide sequences in the sample also encode this CDR3. The rearrangement joins TRBV7-9 to TRBJ2-3; D not certain. CDR1 and CDR2 from the germline V gene are SEHNR and FQNEAQ (reference sequence). The CDR3 is made up of 13 amino acids. The V gene lost 4 bases and the J gene lost 3 bases, with 8 bases spanning the gap. CDR3 loop: CASSSPVTDTQYF. CDR3 bases: TGTGCCAGCAGCTCCCCTGTGACAGATACGCAGTATTTT.

This chain connects TRBV7-9 to TRBJ1-1; TRBD1 might be the D (5 bases). This CDR3 is built from 13 residues. V shed 5 bases and J shed 7 bases, with 14 bases lying between them. CDR1 is SEHNR, CDR2 FQNEAQ, per germline (reference sequence). In nucleotides, the CDR3 is TGTGCCAGCAGCCCAGGGTTCGGGGATGAAGCTTTCTTT. Residues: CASSPGFGDEAFF.

The chain is built from TRBV7-9 and TRBJ1-2, with D perhaps TRBD1 (5 bases). V was clipped by 0 bases and J by 3 bases, with 8 bases between them. This CDR3 is 14 amino acids long. Per germline, CDR1 SEHNR and CDR2 FQNEAQ (reference sequence). CDR3 coding DNA: TGTGCCAGCAGCTTAGCGGACATTGACTATGGCTACACCTTC. Protein product: CASSLADIDYGYTF.